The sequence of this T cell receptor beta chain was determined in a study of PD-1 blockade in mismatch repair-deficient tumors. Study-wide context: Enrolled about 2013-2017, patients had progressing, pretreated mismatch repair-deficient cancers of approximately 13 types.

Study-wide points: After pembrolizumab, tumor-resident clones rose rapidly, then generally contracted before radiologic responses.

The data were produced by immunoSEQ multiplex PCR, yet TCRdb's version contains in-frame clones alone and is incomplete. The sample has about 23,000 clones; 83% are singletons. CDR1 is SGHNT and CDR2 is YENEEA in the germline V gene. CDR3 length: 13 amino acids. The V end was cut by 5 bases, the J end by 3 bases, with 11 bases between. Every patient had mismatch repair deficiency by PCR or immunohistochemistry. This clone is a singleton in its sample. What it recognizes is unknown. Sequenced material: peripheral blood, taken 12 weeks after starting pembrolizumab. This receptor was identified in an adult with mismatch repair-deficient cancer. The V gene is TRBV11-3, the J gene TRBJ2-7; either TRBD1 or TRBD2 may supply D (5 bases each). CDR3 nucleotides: TGTGCCAGCAGCCCCGAGGGGTTCTACGAGCAGTACTTC. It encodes CASSPEGFYEQYF.